This TCR beta chain was sequenced in a study of read filtering for tumor transcriptome and immune sequencing. As for the study in general: The cohort had over 16 men and some 13 women aged about 47 to 90, mean about 66 years. Study results and caveats: Around 85% of IR-seq clonotypes had one read, totaling around 3.3% of reads; RNA-seq: around 70% and 40%. The sorted CD138-negative fraction was a mixed bone marrow immune population, not purified T cells.

Many counts were recorded for this clonotype. Antigen unknown. The library was built from about 400 ng RNA with molecular barcoded adaptors for alpha/delta and beta/gamma chains. Each CDR3 protein gets one entry after TCRdb re-called the reads with MiXCR. The sample lists about 58,000 distinct CDR3 sequences, about 12% occurring once. The CDR3 has 12 amino acids. The germline gives CDR1 DFQATT, CDR2 SNEGSKA (reference sequence). The V gene end was trimmed by 3 bases and the J gene end by 3 bases; junction bases not matched to a gene: 1. The chain uses TRBV20-1 and TRBJ2-7; 8 nucleotides align to TRBD2. The clonotype was recovered from a donor at least 40 years old with multiple myeloma. Sequencing input: a population of CD138-negative cells sorted from bone marrow. The CDR3 region is CSASGGDYEQYF. In DNA, the CDR3 is TGCAGTGCTAGCGGGGGGGACTACGAGCAGTACTTC.